This T cell receptor beta chain comes out of a study of OX40 agonist ivuxolimab in advanced cancers. Method: immunoSEQ multiplex PCR; TCRdb's copy keeps in-frame clones and lacks some. The table has 35,000 to 40,000 clones, over 60% seen once. The germline V gene has CDR1 MGHRA and CDR2 YSYEKL. The J segment lost 5 bases and the V segment lost 0 bases, leaving 8 bases of the junction unmatched. CDR3 length: 17 residues. Sample: CD4+ or CD8+ T cells sorted from blood, taken in a trial of the OX40 agonist ivuxolimab. The sequence was obtained from an adult with an advanced solid tumor such as melanoma, head and neck, liver or kidney cancer. The genes are TRBV4-1 and TRBJ2-5; 11 bases map to TRBD2. The CDR3 DNA is TGCGCCAGCAGCCAAGAGGATCGGACTAGCGGGCGGGAGACCCAGTACTTC. Translation gives CASSQEDRTSGRETQYF.